These T cell receptor beta chains were read from a single sample in a study of CXCR3-negative and CXCR3-positive naive CD8 T cells. TCRdb reprocessed the 5' RACE reads, keeping one entry per CDR3 protein, no DNA. The sample's table shows tens of thousands of distinct CDR3 sequences. The specimen sequenced was naive CXCR3- CD8+ T cells from blood. The receptor source for this set is a human donor in good health. Some clones in this sample may be carry-over from other donors' samples. CDR3s include the opening cysteine and the closing phenylalanine or tryptophan.

v_gene	j_gene	CDR3aa
TRBV7-9	TRBJ2-2	CASSLVAELAPGELFF
TRBV27	TRBJ1-5	CASSLGWGDGQPQHF
TRBV29-1	TRBJ2-5	CSVPLGGPQYF
TRBV10-3	TRBJ2-5	CAITPGSGETQYF
TRBV11-2	TRBJ2-7	CASSLVIGTGYEQYF
TRBV23-1	TRBJ2-7	CASSPMGLFLCYEQYF
TRBV5-1	TRBJ2-1	CASSLVAYNEQFF
TRBV7-9	TRBJ2-7	CASSLLAGDKKSYEQYF
TRBV5-1	TRBJ1-1	CASSFRDGMNTEAFF
TRBV18	TRBJ2-3	CASSRQGDTDTQYF
TRBV29-1	TRBJ2-2	CSAQGVGELFF
TRBV29-1	TRBJ2-2	CSVPRGGPNTGELFF
TRBV6-1	TRBJ1-1	CASSEEGGTEAFF
TRBV7-9	TRBJ2-1	CASSPPSGGAFDEQFF
TRBV25-1	TRBJ1-2	CASSESLSAYGYTF
TRBV11-1	TRBJ2-6	CASSLYFSDSGANVLTF
TRBV29-1	TRBJ2-1	CSIPVPGLPYNEQFF